This T cell receptor beta chain is from a study of vaccination effects on CD4 cells after COVID-19. CDR1 and CDR2 from the germline V gene are MNHNS and SASEGT. This CDR3 has 18 amino acids. V was pared by 1 base and J by 5 bases, with 22 bases between. The repertoire was sequenced with immunoSEQ multiplex PCR; TCRdb's copy has only in-frame clones and lacks some. The data show around 21,000 clones, approximately 74% seen once. Sequencing followed a ViraFEST assay step that expanded antigen-specific CD4+ T cells with viral peptide pools. Upon completion of 10 to 11 days in culture, CD4+ T cells were isolated. Negative nucleocapsid antibody tests before and after vaccination confirmed no previous SARS-CoV-2 infection. About 2 million PBMC were seeded per well and grown in the presence of roughly 9.3 IU/ml IL-2 and roughly 9.9 ug/ml peptides. This clone was counted a few times. Its target is not known.

The sample was CD4+ T cells from PBMCs cultured with HCoV-NL63 spike peptides, taken before COVID-19 vaccination. The chain has TRBV6-1 and TRBJ2-3; perhaps TRBD1 as D (6 bases). The clonotype was recovered from a human donor who received a COVID-19 vaccine. The CDR3 here is CASSEVRPGTYLKDTQYF. In nucleotides, the CDR3 is TGTGCCAGCAGTGAAGTCAGACCCGGGACATATCTCAAAGATACGCAGTATTTT.